These 11 T cell receptor beta chains were sequenced from one sample in a study of blood T cell repertoires in COVID-19. The assay was immunoSEQ multiplex PCR, and TCRdb's table has in-frame clones only and misses some. The sample carries approximately 130,000 clones, roughly 71% recorded once. Sequences were obtained from peripheral blood. The source of these receptors is a man older than 75 with acute or convalescent COVID-19.

This chain connects TRBV5-1 to TRBJ2-2; 12 bases fit TRBD2. Trimming took 5 bases from V and 4 from J; bases not matched to a gene: 6. The CDR3 runs to 16 residues. Germline CDR1 and CDR2: SGHRS and YFSETQ. CDR3 region: CASRLTSGGFTGELFF. For the CDR3, the DNA is TGCGCCAGCAGACTTACTAGCGGGGGGTTCACCGGGGAGCTGTTTTTT.

Only a few counts were recorded for this clone. The chain employs TRBV5-1 and TRBJ1-1; tentative D call: TRBD1 (5 bases). Germline values: CDR1 SGHRS, CDR2 YFSETQ. V shed 0 bases and J shed 8 bases, with 11 bases lying between them. This CDR3 is 13 amino acids long. For the CDR3, the DNA is TGCGCCAGCAGCTTGGCGACAGAATGGGAAGCTTTCTTT. Translated, it gives CASSLATEWEAFF.

V gene TRBV2 combines with J gene TRBJ1-3, with 7 bases lining up with TRBD1. Germline assignment: CDR1 SNHLY and CDR2 FYNNEI. The trim removed 5 bases at V and 1 base at J, leaving 5 bases unmatched. The length of the CDR3 is 15 residues. The CDR3 region is CASSSDRVSGNTIYF. The DNA for the CDR3 is TGTGCCAGCAGTTCTGACAGGGTGTCTGGAAACACCATATATTTT.

This clone was detected once. The rearrangement uses TRBV5-1 and TRBJ2-7; TRBD1 matches 8 bases. The CDR3 spans 15 residues. V shed 3 bases and J 1 base; nucleotides not matched to a gene: 6. From germline, CDR1 is SGHRS and CDR2 YFSETQ. The CDR3 is CASSSGGTGSYEQYF. The CDR3 DNA is TGCGCCAGCAGCTCTGGGGGGACAGGATCCTACGAGCAGTACTTC. Looking up the rest from reference TRBV5-1 and TRBJ2-7 gives the full variable domain: KAGVTQTPRYLIKTRGQQVTLSCSPISGHRSVSWYQQTPGQGLQFLFEYFSETQRNKGNFPGRFSGRQFSNSRSEMNVSTLELGDSALYLCASSSGGTGSYEQYFGPGTRLTVT.

The chain employs TRBV19 and TRBJ1-2, with 12 bases lining up with TRBD1. Losses at the gene ends were 5 bases for V and 1 base for J; bases not matched to a gene: 5. The CDR3 length is 16 residues. From germline, CDR1 is LNHDA and CDR2 SQIVND (reference sequence). CDR3: CASSRGTGGLNYGYTF. For the CDR3, the DNA is TGTGCCAGTAGTCGCGGGACAGGGGGCCTTAACTATGGCTACACCTTC.

The genes are TRBV27 and TRBJ2-7, with 9 bases that match TRBD1. CDR3 length equals 14 residues. With 4 bases clipped from V and 4 bases from J, the junction kept 5 bases outside the gene matches. CDR1 and CDR2 (germline): MNHEY, SMNVEV (reference sequence). CDR3 sequence: CASSYHGQGYEQYF. The CDR3 nucleotides are TGTGCCAGCAGTTACCACGGACAGGGGTACGAGCAGTACTTC.

This clone was observed a handful of times. The chain has TRBV10-3 and TRBJ2-3, with TRBD2 identical over 11 bases. In germline, CDR1 is ENHRY, CDR2 SYGVKD. The CDR3 spans 13 residues. The CDR3 sequence is CAVAGGASDTQYF. The CDR3 region has the DNA TGTGCAGTAGCGGGGGGGGCGTCAGATACGCAGTATTTT.

This clone was seen a handful of times. V gene TRBV2 combines with J gene TRBJ2-5; 10 bases are a match to TRBD2. J lost 5 bases, V lost 7 bases, and 7 bases had no gene match. There are 14 residues in the CDR3. The germline V gene has CDR1 SNHLY and CDR2 FYNNEI. CDR3 nucleotides: TGTGCCAGCATGGGGGGGACTAGCGCCGAGACCCAGTACTTC. This translates into CASMGGTSAETQYF. Using reference TRBV2 and TRBJ2-5 for the parts outside the CDR3, the full variable domain is EPEVTQTPSHQVTQMGQEVILRCVPISNHLYFYWYRQILGQKVEFLVSFYNNEISEKSEIFDDQFSVERPDGSNFTLKIRSTKLEDSAMYFCASMGGTSAETQYFGPGTRLLVL.

This CDR3 reads CASSWDWATEAFF. The CDR3 DNA follows: TGTGCCAGCAGTTGGGACTGGGCCACTGAAGCTTTCTTT. This chain joins TRBV5-4 and TRBJ1-1; D is possibly TRBD1 (5 bases). The germline CDR1 and CDR2 sequences are SGHNT and YYREEE (reference sequence). The CDR3 length is 13 residues. With 5 bases removed from V and 4 bases from J, the gap between germline ends came to 12 bases. Drawing the rest from reference TRBV5-4 and TRBJ1-1, the complete variable domain is ETGVTQSPTHLIKTRGQQVTLRCSSQSGHNTVSWYQQALGQGPQFIFQYYREEENGRGNFPPRFSGLQFPNYSSELNVNALELDDSALYLCASSWDWATEAFFGQGTRLTVV.

The rearrangement links TRBV6-6 to TRBJ2-7, with D possibly matching TRBD1 (6 bases). The CDR3 has 14 amino acids. Germline V gene data show CDR1 as MNHNY and CDR2 as SVGAGI (reference sequence). Trimming removed 0 bases at V and 3 bases at J, with 9 bases between. CDR3: CASSYSRTDYEQYF. The CDR3 DNA sequence: TGTGCCAGCAGTTACTCGAGGACAGACTACGAGCAGTACTTC.

This clone was detected a few times. CDR3 sequence: CASRDGKYYGYTF. CDR3 DNA sequence: TGTGCCAGTAGGGACGGGAAATACTATGGCTACACCTTC. This chain links TRBV19 with TRBJ1-2; D not resolved. CDR1 and CDR2 (germline): LNHDA, SQIVND (reference sequence). This CDR3 region has 13 residues. Trimming stripped 6 bases from V and 3 bases from J, with 11 bases between.